This TCR beta chain emerged from a study of cytomegalovirus exposure and HLA in healthy donors. Study as a whole: A prior analysis found some 110 million unique TCR beta sequences from about 179 million T cells. For the approximately 430 genotyped donors, more than 65% fell within the Caucasian-associated ancestry cluster.

With respect to this clone: The antigen remains undetermined.

Study observations and caveats: Per a prior analysis, the majority of TCR beta V segments were productive roughly 87% or roughly 30% of the time. Immune exposure data for these donors was limited to CMV serostatus.

The CDR3 runs 16 residues. Trimming cost V 1 base and J 1 base, with 14 bases left between them. Germline CDR1 reads SGHTA; CDR2 reads FQGNSA. Use of 60 Vbeta and 13 Jbeta primers characterized the PCR. Some clones are missing from TCRdb's copy, which holds only in-frame ones; the method was immunoSEQ multiplex PCR. The sample carries 150,000 to 200,000 clones, approximately 80% recorded once. The receptor was isolated from a male donor in good health and CMV-seronegative. Sequencing used PBMCs. The chain couples TRBV7-2 to TRBJ2-7; the D gene is possibly TRBD1 (6 bases). CDR3 DNA: TGTGCCAGCAGCTTAGATTTAGGGACAAGGTCCTACGAGCAGTACTTC. This gives the protein CASSLDLGTRSYEQYF.